Listed here are 14 T cell receptor beta chains from one sample, sequenced in a study of cytotoxic CD8 clonotypes in ibrutinib-treated CLL. The method was immunoSEQ multiplex PCR; TCRdb's version includes in-frame clones alone and lacks a portion of them. The sample has 160,000 or so clones, under 85% seen once. Sequencing was performed on PBMCs, taken after 24 months of ibrutinib treatment. These receptors were collected from a human donor with chronic lymphocytic leukemia.

The V and J genes are TRBV11-1 and TRBJ2-3, with TRBD2 matching over 12 bases. CDR1 and CDR2 from the germline V gene are SGHAT and FQDESV (reference sequence). The CDR3 spans 17 residues. The J segment lost 2 bases and the V segment lost 5 bases, leaving 8 bases of the junction unmatched. In DNA, the CDR3 is TGTGCCAGCAGCCCCCAGAGGACTAGCGGGAACACAGATACGCAGTATTTT. Translated, it gives CASSPQRTSGNTDTQYF.

Written as DNA, the CDR3 is TGTGCCAGCAGCTTCCCAGGGGGAGGGAACACTGAAGCTTTCTTT. This codes for CASSFPGGGNTEAFF. The V and J genes are TRBV5-6 and TRBJ1-1; TRBD1 matches at 7 bases. In germline, CDR1 is SGHDT, CDR2 YYEEEE. The trim removed 2 bases at V and 1 base at J, leaving 5 bases unmatched. The CDR3 has 15 residues. The full variable domain, completed using reference TRBV5-6 and TRBJ1-1, is DAGVTQSPTHLIKTRGQQVTLRCSPKSGHDTVSWYQQALGQGPQFIFQYYEEEERQRGNFPDRFSGHQFPNYSSELNVNALLLGDSALYLCASSFPGGGNTEAFFGQGTRLTVV.

The chain employs TRBV9 and TRBJ1-2, with TRBD1 as a possible D gene (5 bases). Trimming took off 0 bases at V and 0 bases at J, with 21 bases between the two ends. Germline CDR1 is SGDLS and CDR2 is YYNGEE. The CDR3 has 19 residues. In DNA form, the CDR3 reads TGTGCCAGCAGCGTAGCTGGGAGACATTTCGGGGGTGCTAACTATGGCTACACCTTC. Translating gives CASSVAGRHFGGANYGYTF.

This clone was seen a handful of times. The chain uses TRBV6-5 and TRBJ2-7; 8 bases agree with TRBD2. Unmatched junction bases numbered 7, after V lost 5 bases and J lost 4 bases. The CDR3 covers 14 residues. The germline gives CDR1 MNHEY, CDR2 SVGAGI. CDR3 sequence: CASSRREGFYEQYF. The CDR3 coding sequence is TGTGCCAGCAGTAGACGGGAGGGTTTTTACGAGCAGTACTTC.

The chain joins TRBV6-6 to TRBJ2-2, with D possibly TRBD2 on 6 matching bases. This CDR3 has 16 residues. V was cut by 0 bases and J by 5 bases, with 13 bases left in between. Germline CDR1 is MNHNY and CDR2 is SVGAGI (reference sequence). The CDR3 nucleotides are TGTGCCAGCAGTTACTCTTCGGGGGTGCAGACCGGGGAGCTGTTTTTT. It is translated as CASSYSSGVQTGELFF.

The gene calls are TRBV9 and TRBJ1-3, with D perhaps matching TRBD1 (5 bases). This CDR3 has 15 amino acids. CDR1 is SGDLS, CDR2 YYNGEE, per germline. V lost 0 bases and J 2 bases, leaving 9 bases between the germline ends. The CDR3 region is CASSVGRDPGNTIYF. In DNA, the CDR3 is TGTGCCAGCAGCGTAGGCAGGGATCCTGGAAACACCATATATTTT. The variable domain in full, completed from reference TRBV9 and TRBJ1-3, reads DSGVTQTPKHLITATGQRVTLRCSPRSGDLSVYWYQQSLDQGLQFLIQYYNGEERAKGNILERFSAQQFPDLHSELNLSSLELGDSALYFCASSVGRDPGNTIYFGEGSWLTVV.

V and J are TRBV18 and TRBJ2-3; TRBD2 matches 13 bases. V shed 0 bases and J 0 bases; nucleotides not matched to a gene: 6. In germline, CDR1 is KGHSH, CDR2 LQKENI. There are 19 residues in the CDR3. The CDR3 DNA reads as TGTGCCAGCTCACCACCGGGACTAGCGGGGACTTCTAGCACAGATACGCAGTATTTT. Residues: CASSPPGLAGTSSTDTQYF.

V and J are TRBV18 and TRBJ2-1; D call uncertain. CDR3 length: 14 residues. Germline assignment: CDR1 KGHSH and CDR2 LQKENI. V lost 5 bases and J lost 9, with 17 bases in between. CDR3 residues: CASSRSTQRGEQFF. In nucleotides, the CDR3 is TGTGCCAGCTCAAGGTCAACCCAGCGTGGTGAGCAGTTCTTC.

The chain recombines TRBV12-5 with TRBJ1-2; tentative D call: TRBD1 (6 bases). Between the trimmed V and J ends, which lost 1 base and 1 base, there was a span of 7 bases. CDR1 is LGHNT and CDR2 is FRNRAP in the germline V gene. The CDR3 totals 14 residues. The CDR3 nucleotides read TGTGCTAGTGGTTTGGGGACAGTTAACTATGGCTACACCTTC. Translation gives CASGLGTVNYGYTF.

J is TRBJ2-1 and V is TRBV19, with D possibly matching TRBD2 (6 bases). CDR1 and CDR2 (germline): LNHDA, SQIVND (reference sequence). Trimming left V 6 bases short and J 3 bases short, with 12 bases between. The CDR3 contains 14 residues. CDR3 nucleotides: TGTGCCAGTAGCTGGCGGGGCCACTACAATGAGCAGTTCTTC. Its translation: CASSWRGHYNEQFF.

This clone came up many times. J is TRBJ2-1 and V is TRBV4-3; no reliable D call. With 5 bases removed from V and 8 bases from J, the gap between germline ends came to 10 bases. This CDR3 region has 12 residues. The V gene's germline CDR1 is LGHNA and CDR2 YSLEER. This CDR3 reads CASSDRHHEQFF. The CDR3 coding sequence is TGCGCCAGCAGCGATCGACACCATGAGCAGTTCTTC.

The CDR3 is CASLNRTGKATEAFF. In nucleotides, the CDR3 is TGTGCCAGTCTTAACAGGACAGGGAAGGCCACTGAAGCTTTCTTT. The chain carries TRBV19 and TRBJ1-1; 8 bases are a match to TRBD1. With 8 bases clipped from V and 4 bases from J, the junction kept 12 bases outside the gene matches. Germline lookup yields CDR1 LNHDA and CDR2 SQIVND (reference sequence). The CDR3 contains 15 residues.

V gene TRBV6-5 combines with J gene TRBJ1-5; 9 nucleotides agree with TRBD1. Germline V lookup: CDR1 MNHEY, CDR2 SVGAGI. V was clipped by 6 bases and J by 6 bases; unmatched bases: 6. The CDR3 length is 14 residues. For the CDR3, the DNA is TGTGCCAGCAGCCGGACAGGGGTCGGTCAGCCCCAGCATTTT. It yields the protein CASSRTGVGQPQHF.

This clone was counted a single time. The rearrangement joins TRBV6-5 to TRBJ2-3; D gene uncertain. Trimming took off 4 bases at V and 3 bases at J, with 8 bases between the two ends. The CDR3 has 13 amino acids. Germline CDR1 and CDR2: MNHEY and SVGAGI. In nucleotides, the CDR3 is TGTGCCAGCAGTTTACAGCGAACAGATACGCAGTATTTT. This sequence encodes CASSLQRTDTQYF.